A single sample is the source of the 15 T cell receptor beta chains below, sequenced in a study of T cell responses to AZD1222 COVID-19 vaccine. Profiling relied on immunoSEQ multiplex PCR, and the TCRdb table lists in-frame clones only, not all of them. The sample comprises about 97,000 clones, roughly 88% of which are singletons, and 2.8% rests with the top ten. Sample: peripheral blood, taken on day 0 of AZD1222 vaccination. The source is an adult in good health.

This rearrangement joins TRBV28 to TRBJ1-5, with D maybe TRBD1 (6 bases). The germline CDR1 and CDR2 sequences are MDHEN and SYDVKM. The CDR3 is made up of 14 amino acids. Trimming pared 6 bases from V and 4 bases from J, leaving 13 bases between. Here the CDR3 DNA reads TGTGCCAGCAGCCCGGGGGGGCGGAATCAGCCCCAGCATTTT. Translation: CASSPGGRNQPQHF. Using reference TRBV28 and TRBJ1-5 for the parts outside the CDR3, the full variable domain is DVKVTQSSRYLVKRTGEKVFLECVQDMDHENMFWYRQDPGLGLRLIYFSYDVKMKEKGDIPEGYSVSREKKERFSLILESASTNQTSMYLCASSPGGRNQPQHFGDGTRLSIL.

In DNA form, the CDR3 reads TGCGCCAGCAGCCAAGATCTAAGTGGGGGTTTCAATCAGCCCCAGCATTTT. Encoded protein: CASSQDLSGGFNQPQHF. The genes are TRBV4-1 and TRBJ1-5, with D tentatively TRBD1 (5 bases). V was shortened by 0 bases and J by 3 bases, with 15 bases between the two germline ends. The CDR3 is 17 amino acids. Germline V gene lookup returns CDR1 MGHRA and CDR2 YSYEKL.

This clone was counted only a few times. The V and J genes are TRBV28 and TRBJ2-7; TRBD2 is a possible D gene (5 bases). The CDR3 consists of 11 residues. V was clipped by 7 bases and J by 4 bases, with 8 bases between them. The germline gives CDR1 MDHEN, CDR2 SYDVKM. The CDR3 protein is CASNQRYEQYF. The CDR3 DNA follows: TGTGCCAGCAACCAGCGGTACGAGCAGTACTTC.

V and J are TRBV3-1 (or the pseudogene TRBV3-2) and TRBJ1-1; D remains unclear. The CDR3 has 14 amino acids. CDR1 and CDR2 (germline): LGHDT, YNNKEL (reference sequence). Trimming removed 1 base from V and 5 bases from J, with 11 bases in between. CDR3 in DNA: TGTGCCAGCAGCCAAGGACGGGGAGGGACTGAAGCTTTCTTT. This sequence encodes CASSQGRGGTEAFF.

This chain links TRBV9 with TRBJ2-7; D ambiguous. V lost 1 base and J lost 6, with 8 bases in between. The CDR3 has 12 residues. CDR1 and CDR2 (germline): SGDLS, YYNGEE. The CDR3 region has the DNA TGTGCCAGCAGCGTAACACCGGGCGAGCAGTACTTC. This encodes CASSVTPGEQYF.

CDR3 sequence (DNA): TGTGCCAGCAGCTTAACTACAGAGAACACTGAAGCTTTCTTT. Translation gives CASSLTTENTEAFF. The chain recombines TRBV7-9 with TRBJ1-1, with D hard to call. The CDR3 runs 14 residues. Germline V gene sequence: CDR1 SEHNR, CDR2 FQNEAQ (reference sequence). Trimming pared 2 bases from V and 1 base from J, leaving 8 bases between. The whole variable domain, remainder taken from reference TRBV7-9 and TRBJ1-1, is DTGVSQNPRHKITKRGQNVTFRCDPISEHNRLYWYRQTLGQGPEFLTYFQNEAQLEKSRLLSDRFSAERPKGSFSTLEIQRTEQGDSAMYLCASSLTTENTEAFFGQGTRLTVV.

The J gene is TRBJ1-2, the V gene TRBV5-5; no clear D gene. Trimming cost V 1 base and J 4 bases, with 8 bases left between them. The V gene's germline CDR1 is SGHKS and CDR2 YYEKEE (reference sequence). This CDR3 is 13 amino acids long. CDR3 nucleotide sequence: TGTGCCAGCAGCTTGCCCGCGGTCTATGGCTACACCTTC. Protein sequence: CASSLPAVYGYTF.

The chain recombines TRBV27 with TRBJ2-2; D possibly matches TRBD1 or TRBD2 (6 bases each). Germline CDR1 reads MNHEY; CDR2 reads SMNVEV (reference sequence). V shed 6 bases and J shed 6 bases, with 14 bases lying between them. CDR3 size: 14 residues. The CDR3 loop reads CASSRGGLAGELFF. The CDR3, as DNA: TGTGCCAGCAGCCGAGGGGGGCTGGCCGGGGAGCTGTTTTTT.

V and J are TRBV16 and TRBJ1-6; 8 nucleotides align to TRBD1. The length of the CDR3 is 14 residues. The V segment lost 3 bases and the J segment 11 bases; nucleotides outside the gene matches: 6. Germline V CDR1 and CDR2: KGHSY, FQNENV. This CDR3 reads CASSQDRVRAPLHF. For the CDR3, the DNA is TGTGCCAGCAGCCAGGACAGGGTTAGAGCACCCCTCCACTTT.

The chain joins TRBV7-9 to TRBJ2-5; D might be TRBD1 (6 bases). CDR1 and CDR2 from the germline V gene are SEHNR and FQNEAQ (reference sequence). With 5 bases removed from V and 3 bases from J, the gap between germline ends came to 19 bases. This CDR3 has 16 amino acids. The DNA of the CDR3 is TGTGCCAGCAGCACACGCTTGGGACAAGGCGAAGAGACCCAGTACTTC. Protein product: CASSTRLGQGEETQYF.

The J gene is TRBJ1-5, the V gene TRBV7-8, with unresolved D. The ends were cut back, 1 base at V and 4 bases at J, with 5 bases in the middle. The V gene's germline CDR1 is SGHVS and CDR2 FQNEAQ. The CDR3 loop spans 13 amino acids. The CDR3 is CASSLVKNQPQHF. The CDR3 DNA reads TGTGCCAGCAGCTTAGTCAAAAATCAGCCCCAGCATTTT. Full variable domain (remainder filled in from reference TRBV7-8 and TRBJ1-5): GAGVSQSPRYKVAKRGQDVALRCDPISGHVSLFWYQQALGQGPEFLTYFQNEAQLDKSGLPSDRFFAERPEGSVSTLKIQRTQQEDSAVYLCASSLVKNQPQHFGDGTRLSIL.

The chain links TRBV7-2 to TRBJ1-4; tentative D call: TRBD1 (5 bases). Trimming shortened V by 1 base and J by 3 bases, and 9 bases separated the two germline ends. Germline V CDR1 and CDR2: SGHTA, FQGNSA. The CDR3 totals 15 residues. The CDR3 DNA reads as TGTGCCAGCAGCTTAGAGAGGGGTTCTAATGAAAAACTGTTTTTT. It is translated as CASSLERGSNEKLFF.

The chain is built from TRBV14 and TRBJ1-2; 9 nucleotides line up with TRBD1. CDR1 SGHDN and CDR2 FVKESK come from the germline V gene. The CDR3 sequence is 15 residues long. The ends lost 6 bases at V and 4 bases at J; junction bases unmatched: 9. The CDR3 sequence is CASSANRGRGYGYTF. The CDR3 nucleotides read TGTGCCAGCAGTGCTAACAGGGGGCGAGGCTATGGCTACACCTTC.

This clone has more than one count but fewer than ten. The chain couples TRBV7-2 to TRBJ2-7, with TRBD1 matching over 9 bases. The germline gives CDR1 SGHTA, CDR2 FQGNSA. Losses at the gene ends were 3 bases for V and 5 bases for J; bases not matched to a gene: 5. CDR3 length: 14 residues. The CDR3 DNA follows: TGTGCCAGCAGCTTGGACAGGGGTGGTAACGAGCAGTACTTC. Protein product: CASSLDRGGNEQYF.

Notes on this clone: The junction and the germline gene differ at one end; a read error may be behind it. The chain uses TRBV10-3 and TRBJ1-3; perhaps TRBD1 as D (6 bases). Per the germline V gene, CDR1 is ENHRY and CDR2 is SYGVKD. This CDR3 has 11 amino acids. CDR3 coding DNA: TGTGCCATCAGTGAATCTGACAGGCGGACATTT. Translated, it gives CAISESDRRTF.